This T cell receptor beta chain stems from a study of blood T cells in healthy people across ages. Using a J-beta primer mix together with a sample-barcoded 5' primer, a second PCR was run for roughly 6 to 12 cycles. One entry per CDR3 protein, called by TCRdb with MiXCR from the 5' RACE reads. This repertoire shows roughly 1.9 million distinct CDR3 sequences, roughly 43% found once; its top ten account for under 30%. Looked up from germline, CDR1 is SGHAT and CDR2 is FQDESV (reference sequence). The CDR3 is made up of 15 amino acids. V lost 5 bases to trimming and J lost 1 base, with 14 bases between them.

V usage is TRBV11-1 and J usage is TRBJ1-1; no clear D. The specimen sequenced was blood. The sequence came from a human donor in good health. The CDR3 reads CASSISRHQNTEAFF. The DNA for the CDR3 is TGTGCCAGCAGCATCTCGCGACACCAGAACACTGAAGCTTTCTTT.